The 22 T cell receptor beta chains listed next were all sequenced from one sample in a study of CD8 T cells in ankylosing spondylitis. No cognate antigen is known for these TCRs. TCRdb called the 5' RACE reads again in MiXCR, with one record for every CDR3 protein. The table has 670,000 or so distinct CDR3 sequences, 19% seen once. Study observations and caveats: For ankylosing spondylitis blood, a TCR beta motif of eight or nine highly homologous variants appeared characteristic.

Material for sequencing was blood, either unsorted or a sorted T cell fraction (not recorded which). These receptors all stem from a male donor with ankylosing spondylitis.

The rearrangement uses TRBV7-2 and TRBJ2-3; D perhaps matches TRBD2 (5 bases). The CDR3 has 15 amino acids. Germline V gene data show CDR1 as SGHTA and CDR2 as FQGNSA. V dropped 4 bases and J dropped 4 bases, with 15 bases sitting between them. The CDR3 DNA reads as TGTGCCAGCAGCTCTGGGGAGAAGCTTCCAGATACGCAGTATTTT. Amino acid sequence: CASSSGEKLPDTQYF. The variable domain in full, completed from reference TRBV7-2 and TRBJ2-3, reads GAGVSQSPSNKVTEKGKDVELRCDPISGHTALYWYRQSLGQGLEFLIYFQGNSAPDKSGLPSDRFSAERTGGSVSTLTIQRTQQEDSAVYLCASSSGEKLPDTQYFGPGTRLTVL.

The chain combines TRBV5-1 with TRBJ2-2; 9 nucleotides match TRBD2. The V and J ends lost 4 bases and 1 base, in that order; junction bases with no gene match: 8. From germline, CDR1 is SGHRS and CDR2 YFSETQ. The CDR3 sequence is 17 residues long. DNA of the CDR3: TGCGCCAGCAGCACCCCATATAGCGGGGGGAACACCGGGGAGCTGTTTTTT. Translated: CASSTPYSGGNTGELFF.

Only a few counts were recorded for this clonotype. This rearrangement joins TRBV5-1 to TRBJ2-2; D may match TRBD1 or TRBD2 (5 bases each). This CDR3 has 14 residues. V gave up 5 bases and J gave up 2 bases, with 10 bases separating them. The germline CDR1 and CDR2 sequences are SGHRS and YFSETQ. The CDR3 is CASRRDLNTGELFF. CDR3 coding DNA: TGCGCCAGCAGGAGGGACCTAAACACCGGGGAGCTGTTTTTT.

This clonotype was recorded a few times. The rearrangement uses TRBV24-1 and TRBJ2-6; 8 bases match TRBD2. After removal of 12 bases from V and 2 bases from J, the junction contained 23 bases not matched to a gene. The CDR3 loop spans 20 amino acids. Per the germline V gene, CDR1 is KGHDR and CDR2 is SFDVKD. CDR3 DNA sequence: TGTGCCCTACCCACTGGGCGGGGGGCGGATCCCGTTCCTGGGGCCAACGTCCTGACTTTC. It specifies CALPTGRGADPVPGANVLTF.

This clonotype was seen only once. This chain's CDR3 is CSANPVRRRGRTGELFF. In DNA form, the CDR3 reads TGCAGTGCTAACCCCGTCCGGAGGAGGGGCCGAACCGGGGAGCTGTTTTTT. The chain employs TRBV20-1 and TRBJ2-2, with a possible D match to TRBD2 (6 bases). CDR3 length equals 17 residues. The V and J ends lost 4 bases and 5 bases respectively, with 23 bases between them. The germline V gene encodes CDR1 DFQATT and CDR2 SNEGSKA (reference sequence).

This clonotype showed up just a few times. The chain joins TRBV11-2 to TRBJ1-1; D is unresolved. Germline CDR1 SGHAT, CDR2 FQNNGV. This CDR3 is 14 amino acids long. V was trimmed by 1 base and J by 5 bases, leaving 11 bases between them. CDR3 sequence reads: CASSLGSRRTEAFF. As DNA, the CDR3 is TGTGCCAGCAGCTTAGGGTCCCGAAGGACTGAAGCTTTCTTT.

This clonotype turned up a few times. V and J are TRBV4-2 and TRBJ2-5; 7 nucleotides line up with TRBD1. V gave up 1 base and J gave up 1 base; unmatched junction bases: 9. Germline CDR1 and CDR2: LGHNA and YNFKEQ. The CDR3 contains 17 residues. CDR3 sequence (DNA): TGTGCCAGCAGCCAAGTAGGGGGTCGGACAGGCCAAGAGACCCAGTACTTC. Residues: CASSQVGGRTGQETQYF.

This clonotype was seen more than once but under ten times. The CDR3 bases are TGTGCCAGCAGTGACTCGAGCGGTAATGGCTACACCTTC. Its translation: CASSDSSGNGYTF. The gene calls are TRBV6-4 and TRBJ1-2; no definite D call. The germline V gene has CDR1 MRHNA and CDR2 SNTAGT. This CDR3 spans 13 amino acids. Trimming removed 0 bases from V and 6 bases from J, with 8 bases in between.

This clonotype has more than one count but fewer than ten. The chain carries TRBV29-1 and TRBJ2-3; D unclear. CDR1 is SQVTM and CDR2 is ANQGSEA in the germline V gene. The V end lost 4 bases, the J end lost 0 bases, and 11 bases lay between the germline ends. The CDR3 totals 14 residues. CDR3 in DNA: TGCAGCGTTGGGCCCCGGCCTAGCACAGATACGCAGTATTTT. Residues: CSVGPRPSTDTQYF.

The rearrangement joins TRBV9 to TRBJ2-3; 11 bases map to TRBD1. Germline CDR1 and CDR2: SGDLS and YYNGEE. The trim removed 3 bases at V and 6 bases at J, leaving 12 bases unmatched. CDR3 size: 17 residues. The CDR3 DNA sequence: TGTGCCAGCAGCGCTTCGCCGGGACAGGGGGTTGGTGATACGCAGTATTTT. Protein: CASSASPGQGVGDTQYF.

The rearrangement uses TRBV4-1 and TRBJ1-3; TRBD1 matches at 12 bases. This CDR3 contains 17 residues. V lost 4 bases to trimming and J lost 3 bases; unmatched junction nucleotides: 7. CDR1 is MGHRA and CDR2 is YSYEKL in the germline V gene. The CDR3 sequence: CASSPGTGGDFGNTIYF. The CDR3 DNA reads TGCGCCAGCAGCCCCGGGACAGGGGGCGATTTTGGAAACACCATATATTTT.

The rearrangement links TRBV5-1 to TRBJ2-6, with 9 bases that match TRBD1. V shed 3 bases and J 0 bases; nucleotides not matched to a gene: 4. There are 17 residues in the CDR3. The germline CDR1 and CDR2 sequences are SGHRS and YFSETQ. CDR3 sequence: CASSYGTGNSGANVLTF. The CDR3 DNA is TGCGCCAGCAGCTACGGGACAGGGAACTCTGGGGCCAACGTCCTGACTTTC. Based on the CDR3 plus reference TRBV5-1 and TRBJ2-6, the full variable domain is KAGVTQTPRYLIKTRGQQVTLSCSPISGHRSVSWYQQTPGQGLQFLFEYFSETQRNKGNFPGRFSGRQFSNSRSEMNVSTLELGDSALYLCASSYGTGNSGANVLTFGAGSRLTVL.

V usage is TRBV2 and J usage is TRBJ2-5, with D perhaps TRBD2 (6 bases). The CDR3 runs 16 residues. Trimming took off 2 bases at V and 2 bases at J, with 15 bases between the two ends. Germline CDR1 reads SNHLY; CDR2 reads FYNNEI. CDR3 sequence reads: CASSERDQRVQETQYF. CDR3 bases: TGTGCCAGCAGTGAAAGAGATCAGCGGGTACAAGAGACCCAGTACTTC.

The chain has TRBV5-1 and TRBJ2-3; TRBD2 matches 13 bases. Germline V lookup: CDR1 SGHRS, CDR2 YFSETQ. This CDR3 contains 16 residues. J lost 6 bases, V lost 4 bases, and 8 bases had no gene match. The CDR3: CASSIQLAGGPDTQYF. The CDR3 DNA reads TGCGCCAGCAGCATTCAACTAGCGGGAGGGCCCGATACGCAGTATTTT.

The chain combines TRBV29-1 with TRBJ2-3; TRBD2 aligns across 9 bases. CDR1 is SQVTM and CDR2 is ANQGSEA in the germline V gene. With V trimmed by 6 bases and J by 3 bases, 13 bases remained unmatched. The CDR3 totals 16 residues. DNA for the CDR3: TGCAGCGTCCTGCGGGGGGGCAGGCGAGGAACAGATACGCAGTATTTT. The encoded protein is CSVLRGGRRGTDTQYF.

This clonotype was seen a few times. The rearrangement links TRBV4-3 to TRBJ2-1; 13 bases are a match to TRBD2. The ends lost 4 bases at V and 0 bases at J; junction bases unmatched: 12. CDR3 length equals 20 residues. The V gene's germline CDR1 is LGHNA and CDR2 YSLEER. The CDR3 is CASSPRLAGGLYSSYNEQFF. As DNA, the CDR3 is TGCGCCAGCAGCCCTAGACTAGCGGGAGGTCTCTATAGCTCCTACAATGAGCAGTTCTTC.

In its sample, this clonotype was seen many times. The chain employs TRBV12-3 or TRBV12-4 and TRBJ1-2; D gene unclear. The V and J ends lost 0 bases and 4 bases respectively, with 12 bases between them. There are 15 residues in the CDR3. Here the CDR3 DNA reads TGTGCCAGCAGTTTAGCCCCCGGGAGGAGCTATGGCTACACCTTC. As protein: CASSLAPGRSYGYTF.

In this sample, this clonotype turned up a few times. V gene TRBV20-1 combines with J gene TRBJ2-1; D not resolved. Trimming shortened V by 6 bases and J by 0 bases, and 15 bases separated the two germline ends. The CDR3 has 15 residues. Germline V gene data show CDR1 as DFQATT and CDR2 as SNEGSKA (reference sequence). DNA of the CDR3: TGCAGTGCCATTCCTGAGTGGAGCTCCTACAATGAGCAGTTCTTC. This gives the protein CSAIPEWSSYNEQFF.

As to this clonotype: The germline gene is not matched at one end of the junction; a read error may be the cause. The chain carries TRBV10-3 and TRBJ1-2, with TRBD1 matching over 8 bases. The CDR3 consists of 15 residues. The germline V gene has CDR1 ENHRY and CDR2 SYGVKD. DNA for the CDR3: TGTGACATCAGTGATCAGGGGGCCTCTAACTATGGCTACACCTTC. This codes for CDISDQGASNYGYTF.

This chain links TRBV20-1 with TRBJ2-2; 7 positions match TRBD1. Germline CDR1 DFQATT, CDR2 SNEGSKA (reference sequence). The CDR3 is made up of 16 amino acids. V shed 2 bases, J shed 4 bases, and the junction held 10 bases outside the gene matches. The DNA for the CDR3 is TGCAGTGCTAGACCGGACAGGACCCACGGCACCGGGGAGCTGTTTTTT. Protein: CSARPDRTHGTGELFF.

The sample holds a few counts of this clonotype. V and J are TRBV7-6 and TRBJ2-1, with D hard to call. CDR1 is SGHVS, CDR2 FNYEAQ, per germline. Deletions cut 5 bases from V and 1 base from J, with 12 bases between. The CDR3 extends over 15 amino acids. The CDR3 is CASSPMVGSYNEQFF. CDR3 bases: TGTGCCAGCAGCCCCATGGTTGGGTCCTACAATGAGCAGTTCTTC. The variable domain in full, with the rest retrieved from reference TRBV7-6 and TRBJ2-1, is GAGVSQSPRYKVTKRGQDVALRCDPISGHVSLYWYRQALGQGPEFLTYFNYEAQQDKSGLPNDRFSAERPEGSISTLTIQRTEQRDSAMYRCASSPMVGSYNEQFFGPGTRLTVL.

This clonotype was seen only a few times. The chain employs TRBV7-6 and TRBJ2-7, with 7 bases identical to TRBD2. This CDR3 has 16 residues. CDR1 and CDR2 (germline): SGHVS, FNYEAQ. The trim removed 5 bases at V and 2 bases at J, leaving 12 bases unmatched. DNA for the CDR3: TGTGCCAGCAGCCATCGGGGGGACTCGGAAACCTACGAGCAGTACTTC. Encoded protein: CASSHRGDSETYEQYF.